A selection of T cell receptor beta chains follows, all from one sample in a study of cytomegalovirus exposure and HLA in healthy donors. Method: immunoSEQ multiplex PCR; TCRdb's copy keeps in-frame clones and lacks some. The repertoire holds more than 150,000 clones, with 77% as singletons. Sequencing input: PBMCs. These receptors all stem from a man younger than 35 in good health and CMV-seronegative. The CDR3 runs from the conserved cysteine through the conserved F or W. The order of the fields is V gene, clone size, CDR3 protein. Clone size is shown for a subset of rows, as once, few, many or a class of expanded clone.

TRBV29-1 | - | CSVPTSRGFLTEAFF
TRBV27 | few | CASCKGGLGNQPQHF
TRBV7-9 | - | CASSLTSGGYEQYF
TRBV13 | - | CASSPGGRGVETQYF
TRBV29-1 | - | CSAGGTGETWRAFF
TRBV13 | - | CASSLGLVETQYF
TRBV29-1 | - | CSVEEGRGRVGTGELFF
TRBV5-6 | few | CASSLYGVLEKLFF
TRBV7-8 | - | CASSFGTGPNQPQHF
TRBV7-3 | - | CASSKGGGGDYGYTF
TRBV9 | - | CASSVVGGSVQETQYF
TRBV20-1 | - | CSASLGNTIYF
TRBV7-3 | few | CASSREGGGTGELFF
TRBV29-1 | - | CSVRGGSQETQYF
TRBV7-6 | few | CASSSARDRVRGTYEQYF
TRBV5-4 | - | CASSLWGTEVSGNTIYF
TRBV7-9 | - | CASSLAQGDVEKLFF
TRBV10-3 | - | CAISDVDRVGWSAFF
TRBV7-9 | - | CASSSDRGRETQYF
TRBV6-5 | - | CASSYVTGDGYTF
TRBV5-1 | - | CASSLVPRGQETQYF
TRBV6-6 | - | CASYREGEQFF
TRBV7-9 | - | CASSFRWGRGEQYF
TRBV4-3 | - | CASSGGQGLSGANVLTF
TRBV11-2 | - | CASSLGSGGSREQFF
TRBV15 | - | CATSRDQGRSETQYF
TRBV6-5 | - | CASSRDRGSYNEQFF